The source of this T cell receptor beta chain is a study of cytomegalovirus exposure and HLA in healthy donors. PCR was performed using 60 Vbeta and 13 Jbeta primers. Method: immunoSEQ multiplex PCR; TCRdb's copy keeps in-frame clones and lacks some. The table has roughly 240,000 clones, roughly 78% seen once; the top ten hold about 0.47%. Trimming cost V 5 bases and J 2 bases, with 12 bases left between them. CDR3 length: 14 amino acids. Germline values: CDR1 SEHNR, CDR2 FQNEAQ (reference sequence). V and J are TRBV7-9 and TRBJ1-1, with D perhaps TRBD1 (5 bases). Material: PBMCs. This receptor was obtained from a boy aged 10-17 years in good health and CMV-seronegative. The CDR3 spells CASSPGTPNTEAFF. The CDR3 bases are TGTGCCAGCAGCCCCGGGACTCCTAACACTGAAGCTTTCTTT.